The clone carrying this T cell receptor (beta chain) was counted only a few times. Its specificity is not known. These data belong to a study of T cell responses to AZD1222 COVID-19 vaccine. Study results and caveats: The study identified only six AZD1222 recipients as seropositive at baseline. Without day 14 samples, only post-peak T cell repertoires were studied. Spike-specific TCR breadth and depth grew following two AZD1222 doses.

The method was immunoSEQ multiplex PCR; TCRdb's version includes in-frame clones alone and lacks a portion of them. The table lists roughly 120,000 clones, under 90% of them singletons. Per the germline V gene, CDR1 is SGHRS and CDR2 is YFSETQ. V dropped 0 bases and J dropped 2 bases, with 9 bases sitting between them. CDR3 length: 14 amino acids. Sequencing was performed on peripheral blood, taken on day 0 of AZD1222 vaccination. The rearrangement links TRBV5-1 to TRBJ2-7; D is undetermined. The TCR was taken from an adult in good health. CDR3 nucleotide sequence: TGCGCCAGCAGCTTGGATGCGCGAACCTACGAGCAGTACTTC. As protein: CASSLDARTYEQYF. The full variable domain, in which reference TRBV5-1 and TRBJ2-7 provide the parts outside the CDR3, is KAGVTQTPRYLIKTRGQQVTLSCSPISGHRSVSWYQQTPGQGLQFLFEYFSETQRNKGNFPGRFSGRQFSNSRSEMNVSTLELGDSALYLCASSLDARTYEQYFGPGTRLTVT.